These 29 T cell receptor beta chains were all obtained from the same sample, sequenced in a study of blood T cell repertoires in COVID-19. The method was immunoSEQ multiplex PCR; TCRdb's version includes in-frame clones alone and lacks a portion of them. The sample includes around 460,000 clones, roughly 90% of them seen just once. Material for sequencing was peripheral blood. The origin of the receptors is a man aged 18 to 29 with COVID-19, enrolled during active disease.

V gene TRBV7-9 combines with J gene TRBJ1-2, with D tentatively TRBD1 (6 bases). The CDR3 runs to 14 residues. With 4 bases removed from V and 2 bases from J, the gap between germline ends came to 11 bases. Germline V CDR1 and CDR2: SEHNR, FQNEAQ (reference sequence). Here the CDR3 DNA reads TGTGCCAGCAGCTGGGAGGGGGTGAACTATGGCTACACCTTC. It yields the protein CASSWEGVNYGYTF. Variable domain in full (rest from reference TRBV7-9 and TRBJ1-2): DTGVSQNPRHKITKRGQNVTFRCDPISEHNRLYWYRQTLGQGPEFLTYFQNEAQLEKSRLLSDRFSAERPKGSFSTLEIQRTEQGDSAMYLCASSWEGVNYGYTFGSGTRLTVV.

The chain has TRBV5-4 and TRBJ2-1; no definite D call. The germline gives CDR1 SGHNT, CDR2 YYREEE (reference sequence). The germline V and J ends were trimmed by 5 bases and 3 bases, with 12 bases remaining between them. The CDR3 runs to 14 residues. The CDR3 bases are TGTGCCAGCAGTTCATCCTACGGCTACAATGAGCAGTTCTTC. Amino acids: CASSSSYGYNEQFF.

The chain employs TRBV5-4 and TRBJ1-2; perhaps TRBD1 as D (5 bases). Germline CDR1 is SGHNT and CDR2 is YYREEE (reference sequence). V was shortened by 4 bases and J by 5 bases, with 15 bases between the two germline ends. This CDR3 is 14 amino acids long. CDR3 sequence reads: CASSKSGSDYGYTF. In DNA, the CDR3 is TGTGCCAGCAGCAAATCAGGGTCGGATTATGGCTACACCTTC.

This clone was detected only once. The chain employs TRBV5-1 and TRBJ2-1; D is possibly TRBD1 (6 bases). Germline V CDR1 and CDR2: SGHRS, YFSETQ. This CDR3 region has 13 residues. Trimming left V 4 bases short and J 5 bases short, with 10 bases between. The DNA of the CDR3 is TGCGCCAGCAGCCAAGGACAGAACAATGAGCAGTTCTTC. Encoded protein: CASSQGQNNEQFF.

V usage is TRBV5-1 and J usage is TRBJ1-1; the D gene is possibly TRBD1 (5 bases). This CDR3 is 14 amino acids long. Trimming left V 7 bases short and J 2 bases short, with 15 bases between. From germline, CDR1 is SGHRS and CDR2 YFSETQ. The CDR3 DNA sequence: TGCGCCAGCTCCTTCGGAGGGGCTAACACTGAAGCTTTCTTT. This translates into CASSFGGANTEAFF.

Only one count was recorded for this clone. The V gene is TRBV29-1, the J gene TRBJ2-1, with unresolved D. CDR3 length equals 13 residues. Germline lookup yields CDR1 SQVTM and CDR2 ANQGSEA. V lost 7 bases, J lost 2 bases, and 12 bases lay in between. The CDR3 DNA is TGCAGCGCGCAGACTCCAGCCTACAATGAGCAGTTCTTC. Amino acid sequence: CSAQTPAYNEQFF.

Concerning this clone itself: Its ends do not fully match the called genes, so a read error is possible. The chain combines TRBV3-1 (or the pseudogene TRBV3-2) with TRBJ1-2, with TRBD1 identical over 8 bases. Germline V gene sequence: CDR1 LGHDT, CDR2 YNNKEL (reference sequence). The CDR3 is made up of 16 amino acids. CDR3: CASSQAGGGSFYDYTF. In DNA form, the CDR3 reads TGTGCCAGCAGCCAGGCAGGGGGCGGAAGTTTCTATGACTACACCTTC.

This clone was detected only once. The chain has TRBV6-5 and TRBJ1-5; 8 bases fit TRBD1. Germline V gives CDR1 MNHEY, CDR2 SVGAGI. The CDR3 is 14 residues long. With 5 bases clipped from V and 1 base from J, the junction kept 1 base outside the gene matches. DNA for the CDR3: TGTGCCAGCAGTCGACAGGGGAGCAATCAGCCCCAGCATTTT. Translating gives CASSRQGSNQPQHF.

This sequence joins TRBV2 and TRBJ1-3; 8 bases map to TRBD1. The CDR3 is made up of 16 amino acids. V lost 5 bases, J lost 0 bases, and 6 bases stayed unmatched. Looked up from germline, CDR1 is SNHLY and CDR2 is FYNNEI. The CDR3 region has the DNA TGTGCCAGCAGTTGGACAGGGCGAAGCTCTGGAAACACCATATATTTT. The encoded protein is CASSWTGRSSGNTIYF. The full variable domain, with the rest looked up from reference TRBV2 and TRBJ1-3, is EPEVTQTPSHQVTQMGQEVILRCVPISNHLYFYWYRQILGQKVEFLVSFYNNEISEKSEIFDDQFSVERPDGSNFTLKIRSTKLEDSAMYFCASSWTGRSSGNTIYFGEGSWLTVV.

In this sample, this clone turned up once. Other DNA sequences in the sample encode the same CDR3. This chain connects TRBV7-9 to TRBJ2-5; D call uncertain. The ends were cut back, 4 bases at V and 2 bases at J, with 11 bases in the middle. Germline-derived CDR1 and CDR2 are SEHNR and FQNEAQ (reference sequence). There are 14 residues in the CDR3. The CDR3: CASSSPLRQETQYF. Here the CDR3 DNA reads TGTGCCAGCAGCTCGCCATTGAGGCAAGAGACCCAGTACTTC.

V usage is TRBV5-4 and J usage is TRBJ2-3; TRBD1 aligns across 9 bases. Germline V gene lookup returns CDR1 SGHNT and CDR2 YYREEE (reference sequence). After removal of 4 bases from V and 6 bases from J, the junction contained 9 bases not matched to a gene. This CDR3 comprises 15 residues. The CDR3 DNA sequence: TGTGCCAGCAGCGGAGGACAGGGGAGGCAGGATACGCAGTATTTT. It translates to CASSGGQGRQDTQYF.

The rearrangement uses TRBV27 and TRBJ1-1, with 7 bases aligning to TRBD1. CDR1 and CDR2 (germline): MNHEY, SMNVEV (reference sequence). This CDR3 has 14 amino acids. The V and J ends lost 3 bases and 4 bases, in that order; junction bases with no gene match: 5. The CDR3 loop is CASSFGPGGTEAFF. CDR3 nucleotides: TGTGCCAGCAGTTTCGGCCCAGGGGGCACTGAAGCTTTCTTT.

This rearrangement joins TRBV5-1 to TRBJ2-2; 7 positions match TRBD1. The CDR3 loop spans 16 amino acids. The germline CDR1 and CDR2 sequences are SGHRS and YFSETQ. Trimming took 2 bases from V and 4 from J; bases not matched to a gene: 8. The CDR3 nucleotides read TGCGCCAGCAGCTTATTACAGGGGATGGGCACCGGGGAGCTGTTTTTT. As protein: CASSLLQGMGTGELFF.

V usage is TRBV4-2 and J usage is TRBJ2-1; D is perhaps TRBD1 (6 bases). The V and J ends lost 0 bases and 4 bases respectively, with 16 bases between them. This CDR3 is 17 amino acids long. Germline lookup yields CDR1 LGHNA and CDR2 YNFKEQ. This chain's CDR3 is CASSQDPSGQGYNEQFF. DNA for the CDR3: TGTGCCAGCAGCCAAGACCCGTCGGGGCAGGGGTACAATGAGCAGTTCTTC.

The chain employs TRBV24-1 and TRBJ2-1; 11 positions agree with TRBD2. Germline CDR1 is KGHDR and CDR2 is SFDVKD. V lost 4 bases to trimming and J lost 3 bases; unmatched junction nucleotides: 7. The CDR3 consists of 17 residues. CDR3 protein: CATSDPTGTSGYNEQFF. The CDR3 nucleotides are TGTGCCACCAGTGACCCCACCGGGACTAGCGGCTACAATGAGCAGTTCTTC.

This chain joins TRBV10-1 and TRBJ2-1; 8 bases map to TRBD2. J was trimmed by 0 bases and V by 10 bases; bases with no gene match: 8. Germline values: CDR1 WNHNN, CDR2 SYGVQD (reference sequence). This CDR3 contains 15 residues. The CDR3 DNA reads TGCGCCACTAACCCCGGGACTAGCTCCTACAATGAGCAGTTCTTC. Encoded protein: CATNPGTSSYNEQFF.

This clone was picked up one time. The genes are TRBV6-5 and TRBJ2-1; TRBD1 agrees at 7 bases. With V trimmed by 5 bases and J by 10 bases, 5 bases remained unmatched. The CDR3 runs 12 residues. Germline loops: CDR1 MNHEY, CDR2 SVGAGI. The CDR3 loop is CASSPWTGEQFF. For the CDR3, the DNA is TGTGCCAGCAGTCCCTGGACAGGAGAGCAGTTCTTC.

This chain joins TRBV4-1 and TRBJ2-5, with D perhaps TRBD2 (5 bases). Germline V gene sequence: CDR1 MGHRA, CDR2 YSYEKL. The CDR3 consists of 16 residues. The V end lost 5 bases, the J end lost 2 bases, and 18 bases lay between the germline ends. The chain's CDR3 is CASSAQPGVGQETQYF. CDR3 DNA sequence: TGCGCCAGCAGCGCCCAACCCGGGGTCGGGCAAGAGACCCAGTACTTC.

The chain employs TRBV19 and TRBJ2-4; weak D call: TRBD1 (6 bases). Germline CDR1 reads LNHDA; CDR2 reads SQIVND (reference sequence). The CDR3 consists of 17 residues. The V end lost 5 bases, the J end lost 2 bases, and 19 bases lay between the germline ends. The CDR3 bases are TGTGCCAGTAGTGCCTCCGGGACACTTAAAACCAAAAACATTCAGTACTTC. Protein product: CASSASGTLKTKNIQYF.

This chain uses TRBV2 with TRBJ1-2; D unclear. This CDR3 contains 14 residues. V was cut by 3 bases and J by 7 bases, with 15 bases left in between. The germline V gene encodes CDR1 SNHLY and CDR2 FYNNEI. The DNA of the CDR3 is TGTGCCAGCAGTGATTTTTCGAGGGTGGTTGGCTACACCTTC. It codes for CASSDFSRVVGYTF.

The table lists this clone with a few counts. The chain combines TRBV2 with TRBJ1-1; perhaps TRBD1 as D (6 bases). CDR1 is SNHLY and CDR2 is FYNNEI in the germline V gene. The V gene lost 3 bases and the J gene lost 4 bases, with 12 bases spanning the gap. The CDR3 contains 14 residues. The CDR3 loop reads CASSELLQGTEAFF. DNA of the CDR3: TGTGCCAGCAGTGAGCTACTACAGGGCACTGAAGCTTTCTTT.

The chain carries TRBV9 and TRBJ2-3, with TRBD2 matching 10 bases. V was clipped by 3 bases and J by 7 bases; unmatched bases: 14. CDR3 length: 17 residues. Per germline, CDR1 SGDLS and CDR2 YYNGEE. DNA for the CDR3: TGTGCCAGCAGCGCGAACATGGATGGGACTAGCGAGTATACGCAGTATTTT. Amino acids: CASSANMDGTSEYTQYF.

The chain recombines TRBV9 with TRBJ2-5; 9 nucleotides match TRBD2. The CDR3 totals 16 residues. Germline-derived CDR1 and CDR2 are SGDLS and YYNGEE. Trimming took 0 bases from V and 2 from J; bases not matched to a gene: 5. In nucleotides, the CDR3 is TGTGCCAGCAGCGTAGGTAGCGGGGGTACTCAAGAGACCCAGTACTTC. This gives the protein CASSVGSGGTQETQYF.

This chain joins TRBV5-6 and TRBJ2-2, with 7 bases that match TRBD2. V dropped 6 bases and J dropped 5; count of bases not matched to a gene: 13. CDR1 is SGHDT and CDR2 is YYEEEE in the germline V gene. This CDR3 contains 16 residues. The CDR3 DNA reads TGTGCCAGCACAGAATTAGGCGGGGGTTTGACCGGGGAGCTGTTTTTT. It codes for CASTELGGGLTGELFF.

V and J are TRBV3-1 (or the pseudogene TRBV3-2) and TRBJ1-5; 9 nucleotides agree with TRBD1. V lost 1 base and J lost 5; bases outside the gene matches: 3. CDR1 and CDR2 from the germline V gene are LGHDT and YNNKEL (reference sequence). The CDR3 covers 15 residues. CDR3 sequence: CASSQGRTGDQPQHF. CDR3 DNA: TGTGCCAGCAGCCAAGGCCGGACAGGGGATCAGCCCCAGCATTTT.

The J gene is TRBJ2-1, the V gene TRBV10-2; 7 positions match TRBD1. Germline V gives CDR1 WSHSY, CDR2 SAAADI. Unmatched junction bases numbered 16, after V lost 3 bases and J lost 14 bases. The length of the CDR3 is 15 residues. CDR3 in amino acids: CASSEGLSQQGPEFF. For the CDR3, the DNA is TGCGCCAGCAGTGAAGGGCTTTCCCAACAGGGGCCGGAGTTCTTC.

This clone has a single count. The genes are TRBV27 and TRBJ2-7; D is possibly TRBD2 (5 bases). The V end was cut by 3 bases, the J end by 3 bases, with 9 bases between. The CDR3 covers 13 residues. Germline V gene lookup returns CDR1 MNHEY and CDR2 SMNVEV (reference sequence). CDR3 in DNA: TGTGCCAGCAGTTTGAACGAGGGCTACGAGCAGTACTTC. Protein: CASSLNEGYEQYF.

The chain is built from TRBV30 and TRBJ2-3; TRBD2 matches at 9 bases. CDR3 length: 15 residues. The V segment lost 0 bases and the J segment 13 bases; nucleotides outside the gene matches: 14. From germline, CDR1 is GTSNPN and CDR2 SVGIG (reference sequence). The CDR3 sequence: CAWSVPPPSGKREYF. In nucleotides, the CDR3 is TGTGCCTGGAGTGTACCCCCCCCTAGCGGGAAAAGGGAGTATTTT.

V and J are TRBV4-1 and TRBJ2-3, with D possibly TRBD2 on 6 matching bases. Trimming removed 4 bases from V and 0 bases from J, with 14 bases in between. This CDR3 is built from 16 residues. From germline, CDR1 is MGHRA and CDR2 YSYEKL. CDR3 region: CASSLRGTGSTDTQYF. The CDR3 nucleotides are TGCGCCAGCAGCCTCCGGGGGACGGGCAGCACAGATACGCAGTATTTT.